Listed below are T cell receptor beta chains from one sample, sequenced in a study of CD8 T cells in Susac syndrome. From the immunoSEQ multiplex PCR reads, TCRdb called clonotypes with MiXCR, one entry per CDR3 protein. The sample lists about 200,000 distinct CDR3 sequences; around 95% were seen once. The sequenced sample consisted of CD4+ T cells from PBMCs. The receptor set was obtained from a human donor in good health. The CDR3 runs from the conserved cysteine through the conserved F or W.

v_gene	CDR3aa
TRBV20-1	CSARIGARPQHF
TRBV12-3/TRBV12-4	CASSFSGGGTEAFF
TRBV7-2	CASSLPTGRETQYF
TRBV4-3	CASSQGTQPYGYTF
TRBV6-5	CASSPWDRGRETQYF
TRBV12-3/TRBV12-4	CASRTDREFGGYTF
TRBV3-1	CASSQVASGGGEQYF
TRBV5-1	CASSVDREFGEQFF
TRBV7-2	CASSLGGQTEAFF
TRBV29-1	CSVAGGDYGYTF
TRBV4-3	CASSLTGDSNQPQHF
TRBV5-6	CASSLDIAGDEQFF
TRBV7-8	CASSLAVPTEAFF
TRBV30	CAWWWGSNTEAFF
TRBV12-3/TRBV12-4	CASSRWQSNYGYTF
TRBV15	CATSRDLSYEQYF
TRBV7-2	CASCKGLIADEQFF
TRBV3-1	CASSQVEGLETQYF
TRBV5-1	CASSAGPDGELFF
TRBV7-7	CASSQDLAAYGNEQFF
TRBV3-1	CASSRLLDTQYF
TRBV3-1	CASSLDSKWEQFF
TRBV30	CAWRAQGQGIGELFF
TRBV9	CASTRQTSYNEQFF
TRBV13	CASSFQFF
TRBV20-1	CSAHKPESGSLEAFF
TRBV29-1	CSVGGGGAYEQYF
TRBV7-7	CASTNRLAGVPGELFF
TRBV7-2	CASSLESRRGAGQFF
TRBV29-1	CSVGLREQFF
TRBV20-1	CSASGSYEKLFF
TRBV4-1	CASSQTPTASKYF
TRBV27	CATTAKGATEAFF
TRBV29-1	CSVEGLPYNEQFF
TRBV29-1	CSAQWTGTGELFF
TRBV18	CASSPGLASYNEQFF
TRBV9	CASSVGGSGANVLTF
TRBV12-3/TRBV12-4	CASSFEGQTQYF
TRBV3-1	CASSHLAIHEQFF
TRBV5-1	CASSPGTSNQPQHF
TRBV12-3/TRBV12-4	CASSPGQGIDIQYF
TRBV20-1	CSARGAGGPTDTQYF
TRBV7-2	CASSSGGEMGDTQYF
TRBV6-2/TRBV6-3	CASSYSKQGIQTQYF
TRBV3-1	CASSQVGTGELFF
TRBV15	CATSILGVTGEETQYF
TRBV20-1	CSARESLYQYF
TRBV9	CASSSGGRMGYTF